This T cell receptor beta chain was sequenced for a study of identical twins. This clonotype was counted many times. Antigen: not known. Template switching introduced a universal primer site, and the cDNA bore unique molecular identifiers. From the 5' RACE reads, TCRdb called clonotypes with MiXCR, one entry per CDR3 protein. The sample has approximately 140,000 distinct CDR3 sequences, roughly 3.2% seen once. CDR1 is SGHRS and CDR2 is YFSETQ in the germline V gene. V was clipped by 4 bases and J by 1 base; unmatched bases: 5. The CDR3 extends over 16 amino acids. Study conclusions and caveats: It was out-of-frame TCR alpha sharing in monozygotic twins that models underestimated. The authors drew conclusions from cross-sectional statistical analysis rather than following the same donors. The authors noted that invariant MAIT and iNKT cells could partly confound zero-insertion analyses.

The sequenced sample was memory T cells sorted from blood. The V and J genes are TRBV5-1 and TRBJ2-1; 10 bases are a match to TRBD2. This receptor was obtained from a man aged 18 to 35 in good health. The CDR3 DNA reads as TGCGCCAGCAGCAAAGGACTAGCGGAGTCCTACAATGAGCAGTTCTTC. It codes for CASSKGLAESYNEQFF. Full variable domain (rest looked up from reference TRBV5-1 and TRBJ2-1): KAGVTQTPRYLIKTRGQQVTLSCSPISGHRSVSWYQQTPGQGLQFLFEYFSETQRNKGNFPGRFSGRQFSNSRSEMNVSTLELGDSALYLCASSKGLAESYNEQFFGPGTRLTVL.